The TCR beta chain under discussion was sequenced for a study of blood T cell repertoires in COVID-19. For the study at large: From the United States, Italy and Spain came samples of acute and convalescent COVID-19.

Under the authors' procedure: For nucleated cells, counts were estimated from reference gene primer amplification. Data came from immunoSEQ multiplex PCR; TCRdb stores just in-frame clones and leaves some out. That table is the source of V, J and clone size, and D and trimming were worked out from the DNA. The data hold under 200,000 clones, with over 75% observed a single time. With V trimmed by 2 bases and J by 6 bases, 10 bases remained unmatched. The CDR3 spans 15 residues. Germline loops: CDR1 MDHEN, CDR2 SYDVKM. Material for sequencing was peripheral blood. The source of this sequence is a man aged 45 to 65 with acute or convalescent COVID-19. J is TRBJ2-7 and V is TRBV28, with TRBD2 matching 7 bases. CDR3: CASSLGEGALGEQYF. CDR3 DNA: TGTGCCAGCAGTTTAGGGGAGGGCGCTCTCGGCGAGCAGTACTTC.